These 24 T cell receptor beta chains came from one sample sequenced in a study of blood T cell repertoires in COVID-19. Assay: immunoSEQ multiplex PCR; the TCRdb copy retains only in-frame clones and omits some. The table lists under 130,000 clones, 87% of them singletons. Sequenced material: peripheral blood. All receptors derive from a human donor in a cohort sampled during active COVID-19.

The genes are TRBV19 and TRBJ1-5; 7 bases map to TRBD1. CDR3 length equals 17 residues. Germline V CDR1 and CDR2: LNHDA, SQIVND (reference sequence). Trimming removed 3 bases from V and 0 bases from J; junction bases left unmatched: 8. The CDR3 sequence is CASSMDRDSYSNQPQHF. As DNA, the CDR3 is TGTGCCAGTAGTATGGACCGGGACAGCTATAGCAATCAGCCCCAGCATTTT.

The chain combines TRBV7-4 with TRBJ1-6; D is undetermined. The CDR3 has 18 residues. The V end was cut by 5 bases, the J end by 0 bases, with 17 bases between. Germline-derived CDR1 and CDR2 are SGHVT and SQSDAQ. The CDR3 DNA follows: TGTGCCAGCAGCCCGCACCGTTTCCGCAGCTCCTATAATTCACCCCTCCACTTT. This translates into CASSPHRFRSSYNSPLHF.

This chain connects TRBV18 to TRBJ2-7, with 12 bases fitting TRBD2. Germline trimming cut 0 bases from V and 6 bases from J; bases unmatched to any gene: 6. Germline-derived CDR1 and CDR2 are KGHSH and LQKENI. The length of the CDR3 is 16 residues. The CDR3 coding sequence is TGTGCCAGCTCACCACCCCGACTAGCGGGGGCGATCGAGCAGTACTTC. This translates into CASSPPRLAGAIEQYF.

This chain links TRBV3-1 (or the pseudogene TRBV3-2) with TRBJ2-3; 10 bases agree with TRBD1. In germline, CDR1 is LGHDT, CDR2 YNNKEL (reference sequence). After removal of 4 bases from V and 8 bases from J, the junction contained 12 bases not matched to a gene. The CDR3 consists of 16 residues. CDR3 loop: CASSPIDRGQQGTQYF. CDR3 in DNA: TGTGCCAGCAGCCCGATAGACAGGGGGCAACAGGGTACGCAGTATTTT.

The chain couples TRBV29-1 to TRBJ2-7; the D gene is possibly TRBD1 (5 bases). The CDR3 consists of 13 residues. The V gene lost 6 bases and the J gene lost 0 bases, with 12 bases spanning the gap. Germline V CDR1 and CDR2: SQVTM, ANQGSEA. In DNA form, the CDR3 reads TGCAGCGTACAGGAAACCTTCTCCTACGAGCAGTACTTC. Translating it yields CSVQETFSYEQYF.

V and J are TRBV15 and TRBJ2-4; 10 nucleotides match TRBD2. CDR1 and CDR2 (germline): LNHNV, YYDKDF (reference sequence). V was pared by 1 base and J by 4 bases, with 7 bases of the junction left unmatched. The CDR3 is made up of 17 amino acids. CDR3 residues: CATSRAPSGSSKNIQYF. The CDR3 nucleotides are TGTGCCACCAGCAGAGCGCCTAGCGGGAGCTCAAAAAACATTCAGTACTTC.

The V call is TRBV5-1, the J call TRBJ2-7; D is perhaps TRBD2 (6 bases). The V and J ends lost 4 bases and 3 bases respectively, with 14 bases between them. The CDR3 runs to 14 residues. Germline CDR1 reads SGHRS; CDR2 reads YFSETQ. The CDR3 DNA follows: TGCGCCAGCAGCCCGGGGGACTCAGACTACGAGCAGTACTTC. Protein sequence: CASSPGDSDYEQYF.

This chain uses TRBV3-1 (or the pseudogene TRBV3-2) with TRBJ2-7; 7 bases agree with TRBD1. CDR3 size: 14 residues. J was trimmed by 5 bases and V by 1 base; bases with no gene match: 5. From germline, CDR1 is LGHDT and CDR2 YNNKEL (reference sequence). The CDR3 reads CASSQGLGGHEQYF. The CDR3, as DNA: TGTGCCAGCAGCCAAGGTTTAGGGGGCCACGAGCAGTACTTC.

The chain carries TRBV10-1 and TRBJ2-2; D is perhaps TRBD2 (5 bases). V was shortened by 6 bases and J by 7 bases, with 12 bases between the two germline ends. The CDR3 has 13 residues. The germline gives CDR1 WNHNN, CDR2 SYGVQD (reference sequence). The CDR3 loop reads CASRATGSGELFF. Here the CDR3 DNA reads TGCGCCAGCAGAGCTACGGGGAGCGGGGAGCTGTTTTTT.

The V and J genes are TRBV6-2 or TRBV6-3 and TRBJ2-7, with TRBD2 identical over 10 bases. The germline V gene has CDR1 MNHEY and CDR2 SVGEGT. CDR3 length: 16 amino acids. The V segment lost 2 bases and the J segment 6 bases; nucleotides outside the gene matches: 10. As DNA, the CDR3 is TGTGCCAGCAGTTACGGCCCTTTAGCGGGAGGAGGCGAGCAGTACTTC. Its translation is CASSYGPLAGGGEQYF.

There are a few counts of this clone. V is TRBV6-6 and J is TRBJ2-1; TRBD1 matches 8 bases. Germline V gives CDR1 MNHNY, CDR2 SVGAGI (reference sequence). CDR3 size: 16 residues. The V segment lost 2 bases and the J segment 8 bases; nucleotides outside the gene matches: 11. The CDR3 region is CASSYNPQGAVHEQFF. The CDR3 DNA sequence: TGTGCCAGCAGTTACAATCCGCAGGGGGCGGTTCATGAGCAGTTCTTC.

This chain connects TRBV16 to TRBJ2-7; weak D call: TRBD2 (5 bases). Per the germline V gene, CDR1 is KGHSY and CDR2 is FQNENV. Trimming took off 1 base at V and 9 bases at J, with 13 bases between the two ends. CDR3 length equals 13 residues. CDR3 loop: CASSQYKGAGQYF. CDR3 bases: TGTGCCAGCAGCCAATATAAGGGCGCGGGGCAGTACTTC. The full variable domain, with the rest looked up from reference TRBV16 and TRBJ2-7, is GEEVAQTPKHLVRGEGQKAKLYCAPIKGHSYVFWYQQVLKNEFKFLISFQNENVFDETGMPKERFSAKCLPNSPCSLEIQATKLEDSAVYFCASSQYKGAGQYFGPGTRLTVT.

The rearrangement links TRBV4-1 to TRBJ2-7, with 8 bases identical to TRBD2. The CDR3 covers 15 residues. Trimming at V came to 0 bases and at J to 9 bases, leaving 10 bases not matched to a gene. From germline, CDR1 is MGHRA and CDR2 YSYEKL. The CDR3 here is CASSQDPGGPRPQYF. The CDR3 DNA is TGCGCCAGCAGCCAAGATCCGGGAGGGCCGAGGCCGCAGTACTTC.

The gene calls are TRBV5-1 and TRBJ2-7; perhaps TRBD2 as D (6 bases). The V end was cut by 4 bases, the J end by 0 bases, with 14 bases between. The CDR3 runs to 15 residues. Germline values: CDR1 SGHRS, CDR2 YFSETQ. The chain's CDR3 is CASSPSGLRSYEQYF. CDR3 nucleotides: TGCGCCAGCAGCCCCAGCGGGTTACGCTCCTACGAGCAGTACTTC.

A few counts support this clone. The rearrangement links TRBV28 to TRBJ2-5; D is undetermined. V lost 6 bases and J lost 1, with 9 bases in between. Germline loops: CDR1 MDHEN, CDR2 SYDVKM. The CDR3 extends over 13 amino acids. DNA of the CDR3: TGTGCCAGCAGCGCGGCTGGCCAAGAGACCCAGTACTTC. The encoded protein is CASSAAGQETQYF.

The count of this clone is one. This chain uses TRBV20-1 with TRBJ1-1; a possible D gene is TRBD1 (6 bases). Germline-derived CDR1 and CDR2 are DFQATT and SNEGSKA (reference sequence). There are 16 residues in the CDR3. The ends were cut back, 3 bases at V and 4 bases at J, with 21 bases in the middle. The CDR3 sequence is CSASKIRDTSSTEAFF. DNA of the CDR3: TGCAGTGCTAGTAAAATCCGGGACACCTCTTCCACTGAAGCTTTCTTT.

The V and J genes are TRBV7-3 and TRBJ2-3, with TRBD2 matching 12 bases. The CDR3 runs 17 residues. Germline CDR1 and CDR2: SGHTA and FQGTGA. Trimming removed 0 bases from V and 7 bases from J; junction bases left unmatched: 8. CDR3 DNA: TGTGCCAGCAGCTTAACGAGCCTAGCGGGGGGGCTCAATACGCAGTATTTT. Protein: CASSLTSLAGGLNTQYF.

J is TRBJ1-6 and V is TRBV7-7, with TRBD1 identical over 8 bases. V was pared by 1 base and J by 7 bases, with 0 bases of the junction left unmatched. Germline CDR1 is SSHAT and CDR2 is FNYEAQ (reference sequence). The CDR3 extends over 14 amino acids. The CDR3, as DNA: TGTGCCAGCAGCTTAGACAGGGGGAATTCACCCCTCCACTTT. Translation gives CASSLDRGNSPLHF.

The chain joins TRBV5-1 to TRBJ1-4, with a weak D call TRBD1 (5 bases). Trimming left V 0 bases short and J 2 bases short, with 11 bases between. CDR3 length: 16 amino acids. The germline V gene has CDR1 SGHRS and CDR2 YFSETQ. The CDR3 sequence: CASSLDGGGTNEKLFF. The CDR3 bases are TGCGCCAGCAGCTTGGATGGTGGGGGGACTAATGAAAAACTGTTTTTT.

This clone occurred once. The chain couples TRBV4-1 to TRBJ2-5; 10 bases are shared with TRBD1. The CDR3 is 16 residues long. With 3 bases clipped from V and 5 bases from J, the junction kept 9 bases outside the gene matches. Germline V gives CDR1 MGHRA, CDR2 YSYEKL. The CDR3 nucleotides read TGCGCCAGCAGCCAGGGACAGGGGTCCTTCTTCGAGACCCAGTACTTC. Protein: CASSQGQGSFFETQYF.

The CDR3 loop reads CASSFRAGESYGYTF. CDR3 DNA sequence: TGTGCCAGTAGTTTCCGCGCAGGGGAGAGCTATGGCTACACCTTC. The genes are TRBV19 and TRBJ1-2, with D maybe TRBD1 (6 bases). Trimming stripped 5 bases from V and 4 bases from J, with 17 bases between. CDR3 length equals 15 residues. CDR1 and CDR2 (germline): LNHDA, SQIVND (reference sequence).

The chain has TRBV5-5 and TRBJ2-1; 15 bases are a match to TRBD2. The CDR3 runs 17 residues. V trimming: 0 bases; J trimming: 7 bases; junction bases outside the gene matches: 5. Germline lookup yields CDR1 SGHKS and CDR2 YYEKEE (reference sequence). CDR3 loop: CASSLGPGLAGGNEQFF. DNA of the CDR3: TGTGCCAGCAGCTTGGGGCCGGGACTAGCGGGGGGAAATGAGCAGTTCTTC.

Here the CDR3 reads CASSPDLDRGYGYTF. The CDR3 DNA is TGTGCCAGCAGCCCGGATCTCGACAGGGGCTATGGCTACACCTTC. The chain employs TRBV3-1 (or the pseudogene TRBV3-2) and TRBJ1-2; 8 bases match TRBD1. V dropped 4 bases and J dropped 4; count of bases not matched to a gene: 8. CDR3 length: 15 residues. Per the germline V gene, CDR1 is LGHDT and CDR2 is YNNKEL (reference sequence).

This clone counts as medium-sized (0.01 to 0.1%). The chain is built from TRBV7-6 and TRBJ1-1, with TRBD1 matching over 12 bases. With 3 bases clipped from V and 8 bases from J, the junction kept 7 bases outside the gene matches. The length of the CDR3 is 15 residues. The germline CDR1 and CDR2 sequences are SGHVS and FNYEAQ. This CDR3 reads CASSFASGTGGEAFF. As DNA, the CDR3 is TGTGCCAGCAGCTTTGCGTCCGGGACAGGGGGCGAAGCTTTCTTT.